The clone carrying this T cell receptor (beta chain) was seen ten or more times. This sample is drawn from a study of T-cell reconstitution after alpha-beta-depleted transplantation in children. Trimming removed 6 bases at V and 5 bases at J, with 22 bases between. This CDR3 is 17 amino acids long. Germline V CDR1 and CDR2: LGHNA, YSLEER. As it was prepared, the TCRbeta library received unique molecular identifiers. TCRdb re-called the PCR reads with MiXCR, one entry per CDR3 protein. Of 200,000 to 300,000 distinct CDR3 sequences in the sample, more than 10% were seen once. This material consisted of PBMCs from the stem cell graft donor, taken from the stem cell graft. This chain uses TRBV4-3 with TRBJ2-2; D may be TRBD1 or TRBD2 (6 bases each). The sequence was collected from a human donor who donated a stem cell graft to a child with acute lymphoblastic leukemia. In nucleotides, the CDR3 is TGCGCCAGCAGTCCCGCCCTAGACGGGGGCGGGACCGGGGAGCTGTTTTTT. This translates into CASSPALDGGGTGELFF.